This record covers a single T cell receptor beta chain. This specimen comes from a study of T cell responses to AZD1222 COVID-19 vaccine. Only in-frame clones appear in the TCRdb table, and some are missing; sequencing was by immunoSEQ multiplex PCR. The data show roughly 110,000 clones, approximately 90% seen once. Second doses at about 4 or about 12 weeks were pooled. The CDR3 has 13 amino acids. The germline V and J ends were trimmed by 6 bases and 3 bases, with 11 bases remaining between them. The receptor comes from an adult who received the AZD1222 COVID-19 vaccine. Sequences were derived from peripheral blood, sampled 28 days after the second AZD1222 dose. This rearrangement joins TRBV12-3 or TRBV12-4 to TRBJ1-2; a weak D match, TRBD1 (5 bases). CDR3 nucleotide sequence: TGTGCCAGCAGAGCAACAGGTGACTATGGCTACACCTTC. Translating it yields CASRATGDYGYTF.